This TCR beta chain stems from a study of vaccination and CD4 T cells after COVID-19 (dated by TCRdb to between 2021 and 2024). General notes on the study: SARS-CoV-2 positivity had been established in the convalescent patients by nasal swab PCR, and mild disease was recorded in roughly 10 of these patients and severe disease in one. Six males and four females were included in the convalescent cohort, with two Hispanic individuals, seven Caucasians, two Asians and one multiracial person represented. In control cultures, a CEFX viral epitope pool was used as positive control, an HIV-1 Nef peptide pool was used as negative control, or no peptide was added. Each participant got two doses of either the Pfizer-BioNTech BNT162b2 vaccine (n=8) or the Moderna mRNA-1273 vaccine (n=2). Post-vaccine blood samples were obtained a median of approximately 70 days after the second vaccine dose, with a range of roughly 13 to 250 days. Culture stimuli were overlapping spike peptide pools from SARS-CoV-2 and from the common cold coronaviruses HCoV-NL63, HCoV-OC43 and HCoV-229E. Post-COVID blood samples from convalescent patients were collected a median of roughly 100 days after diagnosis, with a range of roughly 35 to 161 days. In ten to eleven COVID-19 convalescent patients and a few infection-naive healthy vaccine recipients, the spike-specific CD4+ TCR repertoire before mRNA vaccination was compared with the repertoire after mRNA vaccination.

Findings and caveats that apply to the study as a whole: The median number of SARS-CoV-2-reactive clonotypes rose from about 23 after infection to about 40 after vaccination, but the change was not significant. Nearly all vaccine-specific clones in convalescent patients (304 of 307) were mono-reactive for SARS-CoV-2 spike rather than cross-reactive with common cold coronaviruses. Among convalescent patients, a median about 86% of the SARS-CoV-2-reactive clones seen after vaccination appeared only after vaccination, which suggests priming specific to the vaccine. Relatively few convalescent patients were included in the study, and early timepoints after natural infection were not analyzed.

In the paper's terms, the treatment or condition label means: approximately 11-day PBMC culture with coronavirus spike peptide pools or control peptides (ViraFEST assay). The ViraFEST assay, used in the study, expanded antigen-specific T cells with peptide pools and then identified the expanded clonotypes through TCR sequencing. Positive SARS-CoV-2 PCR tests in the convalescent patients dated from March to December 2020, before Alpha, Beta and Delta variants emerged in the United States. Fewer than 2.5 million PBMCs per well were cultured in IMDM with roughly 5% human AB serum and about 9.7 IU/ml IL-2, plus 10 ug/ml peptide pools. On days 3 and 7, half of the culture medium was replaced with fresh IL-2-containing medium. After approximately eleven days of culture, CD4+ T cells were isolated by negative selection with the EasySep CD4+ T cell isolation kit. Ficoll-Paque Plus gradient centrifugation was used to isolate PBMCs from whole blood, and the isolated PBMCs were then either used fresh or cryopreserved at -140C. Each culture condition was generally run in triplicate wells.

Library method: PCR. DNA from cultured CD4+ T cells was subjected to TCR sequencing with the Oncomine TCR Beta short-read assay at the Johns Hopkins FTIC core. Genomic DNA was extracted from the cultured CD4+ T cells with the QIAamp micro DNA kit. Oncomine TCR Beta libraries made from cultured CD4+ T cells were pooled using unique dual indexes and sequenced on an Illumina iSeq 100. Per the source publication's procedure: Non-productive sequences were removed, and CDR3s that did not start with C, did not end with F or W, or were shorter than 7 amino acids were discarded. The MANAFEST web application identified antigen-specific clonotypes by comparing peptide-stimulated wells against reference wells and other culture wells. Positive clones required FDR below 0.05, an odds ratio above 5, and productive frequency above 0.1% in at least two of three replicate wells. A clonotype was classed as cross-reactive if the clonotype showed significant expansion both in SARS-CoV-2 spike wells and in at least one common cold coronavirus spike condition. CDR3 homology was assessed with Levenshtein distances (stringdist) and unrooted phylogenetic trees (ape) in R version 3.6.1. Using fastp trimming at Q25 and MiXCR clonotype assembly, TCRdb reanalyzed the public sequencing data and kept in-frame beta chains. Rows are combined by CDR3 protein, so each entry shows the most common genes and DNA. It is TCRdb's table, rather than the study itself, that gives the V and J calls and clone size. This sample holds approximately 15,000 distinct CDR3 sequences; nearly 55% were observed only once. Roughly a fifth of the sample lies in the top ten.

In regard to this clonotype: No antigen is known for it. No per-base quality is available; no much larger clone lies one base away.

V is pared back by 0 bases and J by 4 bases, with 10 bases lying between the germline termini. The germline V gene provides CDR1 MGHRA and CDR2 YSYEKL. The CDR3 spans 16 residues, from the cysteine through the phenylalanine. Here the CDR3 DNA is all that survives: 48 bases in frame from base 1. The receptor was derived from a human donor who had recovered from COVID-19. Recombination linked TRBV4-1 to TRBJ2-6; perhaps TRBD2 is the D gene, with 5 bases matching. Here the sequenced sample was CD4+ T cells from blood, cultured in vitro, taken before SARS-CoV-2 vaccination. The CDR3 in this case is CASSQDRGTGANVLTF. The DNA reads TGCGCCAGCAGCCAAGATCGGGGTACCGGGGCCAACGTCCTGACTTTC.